Each of the 18 T cell receptor beta chains below was sequenced from the same sample in a study of T cell changes during pregnancy in multiple sclerosis. The data were produced by immunoSEQ multiplex PCR, yet TCRdb's version contains in-frame clones alone and is incomplete. The sample has fewer than 50,000 clones, 94% seen once. Material: CD8+ T cells from peripheral blood mononuclear cells, obtained before pregnancy. These receptors were collected from a female donor with multiple sclerosis, enrolled in a pregnancy study.

This chain uses TRBV28 with TRBJ2-7; D call uncertain. Trimming shortened V by 7 bases and J by 3 bases, and 13 bases separated the two germline ends. Germline-derived CDR1 and CDR2 are MDHEN and SYDVKM. The CDR3 is 13 residues long. The CDR3 nucleotides read TGTGCCAGCATCGGAGAAATGGACTACGAGCAGTACTTC. Encoded protein: CASIGEMDYEQYF.

J is TRBJ1-1 and V is TRBV28; 12 bases are a match to TRBD1. Trimming at V came to 7 bases and at J to 9 bases, leaving 21 bases not matched to a gene. The CDR3 consists of 18 residues. Germline assignment: CDR1 MDHEN and CDR2 SYDVKM. CDR3 in DNA: TGTGCCAGCAAACACCTGTGGGGACAGGGGGCGCGGATATATAAAGCTTTCTTT. Translation gives CASKHLWGQGARIYKAFF. The whole variable domain, remainder taken from reference TRBV28 and TRBJ1-1, is DVKVTQSSRYLVKRTGEKVFLECVQDMDHENMFWYRQDPGLGLRLIYFSYDVKMKEKGDIPEGYSVSREKKERFSLILESASTNQTSMYLCASKHLWGQGARIYKAFFGQGTRLTVV.

This chain links TRBV15 with TRBJ2-7, with TRBD1 matching over 9 bases. Losses at the gene ends were 0 bases for V and 0 bases for J; bases not matched to a gene: 6. This CDR3 has 17 residues. Germline V gene data show CDR1 as LNHNV and CDR2 as YYDKDF (reference sequence). Written as DNA, the CDR3 is TGTGCCACCAGCAGAGATTGGGACAGGGAACTCTCCTACGAGCAGTACTTC. Its translation is CATSRDWDRELSYEQYF.

The chain joins TRBV19 to TRBJ1-1, with 8 bases that match TRBD1. The CDR3 covers 14 residues. The trim removed 6 bases at V and 1 base at J, leaving 4 bases unmatched. In germline, CDR1 is LNHDA, CDR2 SQIVND (reference sequence). The CDR3 sequence is CASRWGQANTEAFF. In nucleotides, the CDR3 is TGTGCCAGTAGATGGGGACAGGCGAACACTGAAGCTTTCTTT.

V usage is TRBV27 and J usage is TRBJ1-3; no reliable D call. V dropped 3 bases and J dropped 2 bases, with 11 bases sitting between them. The CDR3 has 15 amino acids. The germline V gene has CDR1 MNHEY and CDR2 SMNVEV (reference sequence). Here the CDR3 DNA reads TGTGCCAGCAGTTTTCAGTCCGGGGCTGGAAACACCATATATTTT. Protein product: CASSFQSGAGNTIYF.

The rearrangement links TRBV27 to TRBJ1-2; D is uncertain. The CDR3 length is 13 residues. The V end was cut by 2 bases, the J end by 0 bases, with 4 bases between. Germline loops: CDR1 MNHEY, CDR2 SMNVEV (reference sequence). The CDR3 is CASSLTANYGYTF. Written as DNA, the CDR3 is TGTGCCAGCAGTTTAACGGCTAACTATGGCTACACCTTC.

The chain is built from TRBV25-1 and TRBJ1-2; 9 bases are shared with TRBD1. The V gene end was trimmed by 3 bases and the J gene end by 5 bases; junction bases not matched to a gene: 1. The CDR3 length is 13 residues. The V gene's germline CDR1 is MGHDK and CDR2 SYGVNS. The CDR3 reads CASSETGGYGYTF. CDR3 bases: TGTGCCAGCAGTGAGACAGGGGGATATGGCTACACCTTC.

The chain couples TRBV19 to TRBJ2-3, with 7 bases matching TRBD1. The CDR3 covers 15 residues. CDR1 and CDR2 (germline): LNHDA, SQIVND (reference sequence). V lost 6 bases to trimming and J lost 5 bases; unmatched junction nucleotides: 11. This CDR3 reads CASREHRGWGDTQYF. The CDR3 region has the DNA TGTGCCAGTAGGGAGCACAGGGGATGGGGAGATACGCAGTATTTT.

In this sample, this clone turned up once. This chain connects TRBV4-1 to TRBJ1-5; maybe TRBD1 (5 bases). The germline V gene has CDR1 MGHRA and CDR2 YSYEKL. The germline V and J ends were trimmed by 1 base and 3 bases, with 13 bases remaining between them. The CDR3 is made up of 16 amino acids. DNA of the CDR3: TGCGCCAGCAGCCAAGGGGGCAGGTCTCCCAATCAGCCCCAGCATTTT. Its protein is CASSQGGRSPNQPQHF.

This sequence joins TRBV4-1 and TRBJ2-1; 10 bases agree with TRBD2. Germline lookup yields CDR1 MGHRA and CDR2 YSYEKL. This CDR3 contains 14 residues. V shed 2 bases and J 5 bases; nucleotides not matched to a gene: 0. CDR3 bases: TGCGCCAGCAGCCAACTAGCGGGGGACAATGAGCAGTTCTTC. Translating it yields CASSQLAGDNEQFF.

This rearrangement joins TRBV6-1 to TRBJ2-2; D is possibly TRBD2 (6 bases). Germline assignment: CDR1 MNHNS and CDR2 SASEGT. The CDR3 loop spans 12 amino acids. With 10 bases removed from V and 7 bases from J, the gap between germline ends came to 13 bases. CDR3 bases: TGTGCCACGCAGGAGGGGTACGGGGAGCTGTTTTTT. Amino acids: CATQEGYGELFF.

The rearrangement uses TRBV19 and TRBJ1-2; no firm D call. The germline gives CDR1 LNHDA, CDR2 SQIVND (reference sequence). Trimming removed 4 bases at V and 4 bases at J, with 13 bases between. CDR3 size: 14 residues. The CDR3 region is CASSNGTGVYGYTF. Written as DNA, the CDR3 is TGTGCCAGTAGTAATGGTACGGGAGTCTATGGCTACACCTTC. Using reference TRBV19 and TRBJ1-2 for the parts outside the CDR3, the full variable domain is DGGITQSPKYLFRKEGQNVTLSCEQNLNHDAMYWYRQDPGQGLRLIYYSQIVNDFQKGDIAEGYSVSREKKESFPLTVTSAQKNPTAFYLCASSNGTGVYGYTFGSGTRLTVV.

J is TRBJ2-7 and V is TRBV4-1, with TRBD2 identical over 14 bases. V was clipped by 0 bases and J by 2 bases; unmatched bases: 3. CDR3 length: 17 residues. The germline V gene encodes CDR1 MGHRA and CDR2 YSYEKL. The CDR3 loop reads CASSQEGLAGGPYEQYF. In DNA form, the CDR3 reads TGCGCCAGCAGCCAAGAAGGACTAGCGGGAGGACCCTACGAGCAGTACTTC.

J is TRBJ2-2 and V is TRBV29-1; 9 positions match TRBD1. This CDR3 is built from 16 residues. V was clipped by 1 base and J by 4 bases; unmatched bases: 7. CDR1 and CDR2 from the germline V gene are SQVTM and ANQGSEA. The CDR3 loop is CSVEGTGTGFTGELFF. The CDR3 region has the DNA TGCAGCGTTGAAGGCACCGGGACAGGGTTCACCGGGGAGCTGTTTTTT.

The chain uses TRBV2 and TRBJ1-5; tentative D call: TRBD1 (6 bases). V was trimmed by 3 bases and J by 4 bases, leaving 22 bases between them. The CDR3 runs 18 residues. Germline CDR1 is SNHLY and CDR2 is FYNNEI. The CDR3 spells CASSDPYRVPTPNQPQHF. The DNA for the CDR3 is TGTGCCAGCAGTGACCCCTACAGGGTCCCAACTCCAAATCAGCCCCAGCATTTT.

The CDR3 DNA reads as TGTGCCAGCAGTTTCGGTATCGGGCAGCCCCAGCATTTT. It codes for CASSFGIGQPQHF. V is TRBV27 and J is TRBJ1-5; D unclear. CDR3 length: 13 residues. Germline V gene sequence: CDR1 MNHEY, CDR2 SMNVEV (reference sequence). The V end was cut by 3 bases, the J end by 7 bases, with 10 bases between.

This chain links TRBV6-1 with TRBJ1-5; possible D gene TRBD1, 5 bases. CDR1 is MNHNS, CDR2 SASEGT, per germline. V shed 3 bases and J shed 2 bases, with 8 bases lying between them. This CDR3 is 14 amino acids long. CDR3: CASSESRGNQPQHF. CDR3 nucleotides: TGTGCCAGCAGTGAGTCCAGGGGCAATCAGCCCCAGCATTTT.

For the CDR3, the DNA is TGTGCCAGCAGTGGAACTAGCGGGGGCACAGATACGCAGTATTTT. This codes for CASSGTSGGTDTQYF. This chain joins TRBV6-4 and TRBJ2-3; 10 bases fit TRBD2. The V and J ends lost 4 bases and 1 base, in that order; junction bases with no gene match: 2. From germline, CDR1 is MRHNA and CDR2 SNTAGT. The CDR3 consists of 15 residues.